This T cell receptor (beta chain) stems from a study of a mutant IDH1 vaccine in newly diagnosed glioma. Sample time point: baseline, week 1 (first vaccination visit). The treatment was: pre-vaccination baseline after standard-of-care therapy. The assay was immunoSEQ multiplex PCR, and TCRdb's table has in-frame clones only and misses some. The repertoire has nearly 50,000 clones, roughly 85% of them found once; the top ten carry less than 3%. Germline-derived CDR1 and CDR2 are SNHLY and FYNNEI. Trimming took 3 bases from V and 7 from J, leaving 13 bases between them. This CDR3 has 14 residues. The V call is TRBV2, the J call TRBJ2-1; possibly TRBD2 for D (5 bases). Sample: PBMCs, taken from a glioma patient treated with radiotherapy, temozolomide or both. This TCR was sampled from a man between 40 and 49 years old with glioma. The CDR3 DNA reads TGTGCCAGCAGTGACTCGGGAAAAGGGAATGAGCAGTTCTTC. Its protein product is CASSDSGKGNEQFF.